Presented here are 23 T cell receptor beta chains from one specimen sequenced in a study of T cell responses to AZD1222 COVID-19 vaccine (dated by TCRdb to about 2021). The library relied on the immunoSEQ multiplex PCR assay. The source is immuneACCESS, and TCRdb retained only in-frame sequences with V and J called. Part of the clones is not carried over; for the studies checked, unresolved V genes explain less than half of this, and the remainder is unexplained. This sample has 150,000 to 200,000 clones in its table, and around 88% of those were observed once. Of the sample, 0.45% to 0.55% falls within the top ten clones. This specimen's time point label, interpreted: baseline before first vaccination. The sample in question was peripheral blood, obtained on day 0 of AZD1222 vaccination. Every receptor here comes from an adult in good health.

The chain carries TRBV19 and TRBJ2-4; D not resolved. CDR1 is LNHDA and CDR2 is SQIVND in the germline V gene (reference sequence). V was clipped by 3 bases and J by 5 bases, with 11 bases between them. CDR3 length: 14 residues. CDR3 sequence (DNA): TGTGCCAGTAGTATTATGGGCGGACAAAACATTCAGTACTTC. Its translation: CASSIMGGQNIQYF.

The J gene is TRBJ1-4, the V gene TRBV7-2; D unresolved. CDR3 length: 11 residues. Trimming removed 6 bases at V and 4 bases at J, with 3 bases between. Germline V gives CDR1 SGHTA, CDR2 FQGNSA. As DNA, the CDR3 is TGTGCCAGCAGGGATAATGAAAAACTGTTTTTT. It encodes CASRDNEKLFF.

There are a few counts of this clone. This chain joins TRBV5-1 and TRBJ1-6; the D is unclear. Trimming removed 0 bases from V and 5 bases from J, with 6 bases in between. Germline CDR1 SGHRS, CDR2 YFSETQ. The CDR3 is 14 residues long. The CDR3 sequence: CASSLEQNNSPLHF. The DNA of the CDR3 is TGCGCCAGCAGCTTGGAACAGAATAATTCACCCCTCCACTTT.

This clone was detected only once. In DNA, the CDR3 is TGCGCCAGCAGTGAGTCCTTTGAGCACACAGATACGCAGTATTTT. Its translation: CASSESFEHTDTQYF. The gene calls are TRBV10-1 and TRBJ2-3; D not certain. The V gene lost 0 bases and the J gene lost 2 bases, with 9 bases spanning the gap. This CDR3 has 15 amino acids. Germline CDR1 WNHNN, CDR2 SYGVQD (reference sequence).

V and J are TRBV28 and TRBJ1-2; D possibly corresponds to TRBD1 (5 bases). V gave up 3 bases and J gave up 4 bases, with 15 bases separating them. The CDR3 has 15 residues. Germline CDR1 MDHEN, CDR2 SYDVKM. DNA for the CDR3: TGTGCCAGCAGTTTTGAAGGGGCCTATAGCTATGGCTACACCTTC. Translation gives CASSFEGAYSYGYTF.

This clone was observed a few times. This rearrangement joins TRBV24-1 to TRBJ2-7; D is uncertain. Germline V gene lookup returns CDR1 KGHDR and CDR2 SFDVKD. The V end was cut by 4 bases, the J end by 7 bases, with 13 bases between. The CDR3 loop spans 13 amino acids. CDR3 nucleotide sequence: TGTGCCACCAGTGACACGAAACGATGGGAGCAGTACTTC. It encodes CATSDTKRWEQYF.

This chain uses TRBV28 with TRBJ2-2, with TRBD1 matching over 7 bases. This CDR3 contains 15 residues. The V gene end was trimmed by 2 bases and the J gene end by 0 bases; junction bases not matched to a gene: 0. Germline V gene sequence: CDR1 MDHEN, CDR2 SYDVKM. The CDR3 coding sequence is TGTGCCAGCAGTTTAACAGGGGCGAACACCGGGGAGCTGTTTTTT. It yields the protein CASSLTGANTGELFF.

This clone was picked up one time. This rearrangement joins TRBV15 to TRBJ2-1; D gene uncertain. Germline V gene data show CDR1 as LNHNV and CDR2 as YYDKDF (reference sequence). This CDR3 is 12 amino acids long. The ends were cut back, 3 bases at V and 14 bases at J, with 14 bases in the middle. DNA of the CDR3: TGTGCCACCAGCAGTTTTAACTCCCGTGAGTTCTTC. The encoded protein is CATSSFNSREFF.

CDR3 DNA sequence: TGCGCCAGCAGTCAACGCAAGGGGGCCCCCTCCTACGAGCAGTACTTC. Amino acid sequence: CASSQRKGAPSYEQYF. The rearrangement uses TRBV23-1 and TRBJ2-7, with 7 nucleotides matching TRBD1. TRBV23-1 is flagged as an ORF with uncertain function. There are 16 residues in the CDR3. V lost 2 bases, J lost 0 bases, and 7 bases stayed unmatched.

The CDR3 region is CASSQVSNTSPLHF. The CDR3 DNA follows: TGTGCCAGCAGCCAAGTCTCCAATACTTCACCCCTCCACTTT. The rearrangement joins TRBV4-2 to TRBJ1-6; the D is unclear. V lost 1 base to trimming and J lost 9 bases, with 10 bases between them. The germline V gene has CDR1 LGHNA and CDR2 YNFKEQ. The CDR3 sequence is 14 residues long.

The chain is built from TRBV5-1 and TRBJ2-6; D is unclear. The CDR3 has 14 amino acids. Germline CDR1 and CDR2: SGHRS and YFSETQ. V gave up 6 bases and J gave up 0 bases, with 7 bases separating them. CDR3 region: CASIDSSGANVLTF. In DNA, the CDR3 is TGCGCCAGCATCGATAGCTCTGGGGCCAACGTCCTGACTTTC.

This clone occurred a few times. The gene calls are TRBV30 and TRBJ2-3; D is unclear. With 4 bases removed from V and 0 bases from J, the gap between germline ends came to 8 bases. CDR3 length: 13 amino acids. Germline V gene data show CDR1 as GTSNPN and CDR2 as SVGIG (reference sequence). The DNA of the CDR3 is TGTGCCTGGAACGTAGTTAGCACAGATACGCAGTATTTT. It specifies CAWNVVSTDTQYF.

This chain connects TRBV9 to TRBJ2-5; 13 bases map to TRBD2. The CDR3 is 15 amino acids. V lost 4 bases and J lost 4; bases outside the gene matches: 4. Germline V gene data show CDR1 as SGDLS and CDR2 as YYNGEE. The CDR3 sequence is CASSPRLAGGETQYF. The CDR3 region has the DNA TGTGCCAGCAGCCCACGACTAGCGGGAGGAGAGACCCAGTACTTC.

This sequence joins TRBV20-1 and TRBJ2-1; the match to TRBD1 covers 7 bases. V was clipped by 6 bases and J by 8 bases; unmatched bases: 4. The CDR3 is 11 residues long. Looked up from germline, CDR1 is DFQATT and CDR2 is SNEGSKA (reference sequence). CDR3 DNA sequence: TGCAGTGCAGGGACAGTCTATGAGCAGTTCTTC. Translated, it gives CSAGTVYEQFF.

The V and J genes are TRBV3-1 (or the pseudogene TRBV3-2) and TRBJ1-1, with no clear D. The CDR3 spans 13 residues. CDR1 and CDR2 (germline): LGHDT, YNNKEL (reference sequence). Trimming removed 4 bases from V and 1 base from J, with 7 bases in between. CDR3 bases: TGTGCCAGCAGCCCCCGATCGAACACTGAAGCTTTCTTT. The encoded protein is CASSPRSNTEAFF.

The chain has TRBV4-1 and TRBJ1-1; 8 nucleotides align to TRBD1. J was trimmed by 1 base and V by 3 bases; bases with no gene match: 4. Germline lookup yields CDR1 MGHRA and CDR2 YSYEKL. CDR3 length equals 15 residues. The DNA of the CDR3 is TGCGCCAGCAGCCACTTAGGGACAGGGAACACTGAAGCTTTCTTT. Its translation is CASSHLGTGNTEAFF.

V and J are TRBV28 and TRBJ2-1; 7 bases line up with TRBD1. J was trimmed by 0 bases and V by 7 bases; bases with no gene match: 9. CDR3 length equals 16 residues. Germline V gives CDR1 MDHEN, CDR2 SYDVKM. The CDR3 DNA is TGTGCCAGCACAGCGACAGGGTCAAGCTCCTACAATGAGCAGTTCTTC. Its translation is CASTATGSSSYNEQFF.

About this clone: Because the CDR3's place on the DNA is in doubt, the DNA is left out and the CDR3 is given as listed by TCRdb. The V and J genes are TRBV5-5 and TRBJ2-2; TRBD1 is the table's D call and was not checked against the DNA. The CDR3 region is 18 residues in length, termini included. CDR1 and CDR2 from the germline V gene are SGHKS and YYEKEE (reference sequence). This chain's CDR3 is CASSLPDRGLRRAGELFF.

A single count supports this clone. The chain employs TRBV11-1 and TRBJ2-1, with 12 bases aligning to TRBD2. The germline V gene has CDR1 SGHAT and CDR2 FQDESV (reference sequence). V lost 7 bases, J lost 3 bases, and 1 base stayed unmatched. This CDR3 has 14 residues. In DNA, the CDR3 is TGTGCCAGCACACTAGCGGGAGGCTACAATGAGCAGTTCTTC. The encoded protein is CASTLAGGYNEQFF.

Ten or more counts support this clone. The rearrangement links TRBV7-2 to TRBJ2-7; tentatively, D is TRBD1 (5 bases). The CDR3 runs to 13 residues. Germline CDR1 and CDR2: SGHTA and FQGNSA. Trimming took off 5 bases at V and 3 bases at J, with 11 bases between the two ends. Here the CDR3 reads CASSRGGGYEQYF. In DNA form, the CDR3 reads TGTGCCAGCAGCAGGGGCGGCGGCTACGAGCAGTACTTC.

The rearrangement joins TRBV10-1 to TRBJ2-7; D remains unclear. The germline gives CDR1 WNHNN, CDR2 SYGVQD (reference sequence). The CDR3 spans 13 residues. Trimming cost V 4 bases and J 6 bases, with 13 bases left between them. DNA for the CDR3: TGCGCCAGCAGTGGCCATAGGGTGGGCGAGCAGTACTTC. Its translation is CASSGHRVGEQYF.

This chain links TRBV30 with TRBJ2-5; D unclear. The CDR3 runs 10 residues. Looked up from germline, CDR1 is GTSNPN and CDR2 is SVGIG (reference sequence). The V end lost 0 bases, the J end lost 5 bases, and 1 base lay between the germline ends. The CDR3 loop is CAWSVETQYF. Written as DNA, the CDR3 is TGTGCCTGGAGTGTCGAGACCCAGTACTTC. Using reference TRBV30 and TRBJ2-5 for the parts outside the CDR3, the full variable domain is SQTIHQWPATLVQPVGSPLSLECTVEGTSNPNLYWYRQAAGRGLQLLFYSVGIGQISSEVPQNLSASRPQDRQFILSSKKLLLSDSGFYLCAWSVETQYFGPGTRLLVL.

This chain joins TRBV29-1 and TRBJ1-4, with 8 bases matching TRBD1. This CDR3 has 14 residues. Germline V gene lookup returns CDR1 SQVTM and CDR2 ANQGSEA. V gave up 4 bases and J gave up 8 bases; unmatched junction bases: 9. CDR3 nucleotide sequence: TGCAGCGTTGGGGGAGGACAGGGATACGAAAAACTGTTTTTT. Translation: CSVGGGQGYEKLFF.